These 7 T cell receptor beta chains came from one sample sequenced in a study of shared clonotypes between healthy human individuals. CD8 cells regarded as naive lacked CD45RO, were positively chosen for CCR7, and omitted terminally differentiated effector memory CD45RA+ cells. Method: immunoSEQ multiplex PCR; TCRdb's copy keeps in-frame clones and lacks some. The table records about 2 million clones, about 95% of them present only once. The sample taken for sequencing was naive CD8+ T cells sorted from blood. The source is a man between 18 and 35 years old in good health.

This clone has a single count. The chain couples TRBV13 to TRBJ2-2; TRBD1 aligns across 8 bases. After removal of 4 bases from V and 2 bases from J, the junction contained 3 bases not matched to a gene. Germline V lookup: CDR1 PRHDT, CDR2 FYEKMQ (reference sequence). The CDR3 spans 15 residues. In DNA form, the CDR3 reads TGTGCCAGCAGCTCCGGGACAGGAAACACCGGGGAGCTGTTTTTT. The encoded protein is CASSSGTGNTGELFF. The whole variable domain, remainder taken from reference TRBV13 and TRBJ2-2, is AAGVIQSPRHLIKEKRETATLKCYPIPRHDTVYWYQQGPGQDPQFLISFYEKMQSDKGSIPDRFSAQQFSDYHSELNMSSLELGDSALYFCASSSGTGNTGELFFGEGSRLTVL.

The DNA for the CDR3 is TGTGCCAGCAGTGAAGGGACAGGAGGGGGTGAGCAGTTCTTC. Its translation: CASSEGTGGGEQFF. The genes are TRBV2 and TRBJ2-1; TRBD1 is a possible D gene (7 bases). CDR3 length: 14 amino acids. The ends were cut back, 1 base at V and 9 bases at J, with 13 bases in the middle. The germline CDR1 and CDR2 sequences are SNHLY and FYNNEI.

The chain employs TRBV4-2 and TRBJ2-7, with unresolved D. The CDR3 totals 18 residues. With 0 bases removed from V and 3 bases from J, the gap between germline ends came to 21 bases. Germline assignment: CDR1 LGHNA and CDR2 YNFKEQ. CDR3 sequence: CASSQDLTGDRSNYEQYF. CDR3 nucleotide sequence: TGTGCCAGCAGCCAAGATCTCACCGGCGACCGTTCAAACTACGAGCAGTACTTC.

The genes are TRBV30 and TRBJ2-3; possible D gene TRBD1, 6 bases. Germline V gene data show CDR1 as GTSNPN and CDR2 as SVGIG (reference sequence). The ends were cut back, 8 bases at V and 4 bases at J, with 16 bases in the middle. The CDR3 consists of 13 residues. CDR3 sequence: CAAEQGNSDTQYF. For the CDR3, the DNA is TGTGCCGCTGAGCAGGGGAACTCAGATACGCAGTATTTT.

This clone was picked up one time. V and J are TRBV5-5 and TRBJ1-1; TRBD1 matches at 8 bases. V dropped 5 bases and J dropped 3; count of bases not matched to a gene: 6. The germline CDR1 and CDR2 sequences are SGHKS and YYEKEE (reference sequence). The length of the CDR3 is 14 residues. Here the CDR3 reads CASSQGAQDTEAFF. The CDR3 coding sequence is TGTGCCAGCAGTCAGGGGGCGCAGGACACTGAAGCTTTCTTT.

The gene calls are TRBV9 and TRBJ2-1; D tentatively reads TRBD1 or TRBD2 (6 bases each). CDR3 length: 13 residues. The V gene lost 4 bases and the J gene lost 10 bases, with 15 bases spanning the gap. Germline V gives CDR1 SGDLS, CDR2 YYNGEE. In DNA, the CDR3 is TGTGCCAGCAGCCCCCAGTCGGGGGCAGAGCAGTTCTTC. Translation gives CASSPQSGAEQFF.

This clone occurred once. The same CDR3 arises from other DNA sequences in this sample as well. The rearrangement uses TRBV27 and TRBJ1-4, with unresolved D. The V gene lost 2 bases and the J gene lost 0 bases, with 4 bases spanning the gap. CDR1 and CDR2 from the germline V gene are MNHEY and SMNVEV (reference sequence). There are 14 residues in the CDR3. CDR3 sequence (DNA): TGTGCCAGCAGTTTAGGTTCAACTAATGAAAAACTGTTTTTT. It encodes CASSLGSTNEKLFF.